This entry is about one TCR beta chain. The sample originates from a study of T-cell memory formation after mild COVID-19. TCRdb processed the 5' RACE reads anew with MiXCR; each CDR3 protein has one entry. Altogether around 420,000 distinct CDR3 sequences are present, roughly a quarter being singletons, with the ten largest covering about 10%. CDR3 length: 16 residues. The V call is TRBV21-1, the J call TRBJ2-3; the table assigns TRBD2, which was not confirmed against the DNA. TRBV21-1 is tagged as a pseudogene. Sample: PBMCs or a T cell subset sorted from them (not recorded which). The origin of this receptor is an adult woman who had mild COVID-19 (a few samples of this study predate the infection). Cell type and time point are not known. CDR3 amino acids: CASSTSVGGRGDTQYF. The CDR3, as DNA: TGTGCCAGCAGCACCTCCGTCGGCGGTAGGGGAGATACGCAGTATTTT.